These 2 T cell receptor beta chains were all obtained from the same sample, sequenced in a study of T cell repertoires in cytomegalovirus infection. TCRdb recomputed calls from the reads with MiXCR, one row per CDR3 protein. The sample includes about 260,000 distinct CDR3 sequences, 12% to 15% of them seen just once. The material sequenced was PBMCs. Source of these receptors: a human donor in good health (CMV status not recorded). Some clones in this sample may be carry-over from other donors' samples.

This clonotype was found many times. CDR3 nucleotides: TGTGCCAGCAGCACGCCTGACGGCTACAATGAGCAGTTCTTC. This gives the protein CASSTPDGYNEQFF. J is TRBJ2-1 and V is TRBV5-6; no definite D call. Germline V gene sequence: CDR1 SGHDT, CDR2 YYEEEE. V was pared by 4 bases and J by 3 bases, with 11 bases between. This CDR3 contains 14 residues.

This clonotype was seen at least ten times. The chain uses TRBV11-2 and TRBJ2-1; 8 bases are shared with TRBD2. The trim removed 8 bases at V and 5 bases at J, leaving 8 bases unmatched. Per germline, CDR1 SGHAT and CDR2 FQNNGV. The CDR3 has 14 residues. The CDR3 DNA reads as TGTGCCAGCCGCGGGGGGTCCACTGACAATGAGCAGTTCTTC. This translates into CASRGGSTDNEQFF. The full variable domain, with the rest looked up from reference TRBV11-2 and TRBJ2-1, is EAGVAQSPRYKIIEKRQSVAFWCNPISGHATLYWYQQILGQGPKLLIQFQNNGVVDDSQLPKDRFSAERLKGVDSTLKIQPAKLEDSAVYLCASRGGSTDNEQFFGPGTRLTVL.